This is a list of T cell receptor beta chains from one sample in a study of cytomegalovirus exposure and HLA in healthy donors. Here immunoSEQ multiplex PCR was the method, and the copy in TCRdb shows in-frame clones only, minus some. This sample yields about 120,000 clones, of which roughly 80% are seen a single time; 3% to 4% belongs to the top ten. Material: PBMCs. Receptors were obtained from a woman aged 30 to 39 in good health and CMV-seropositive. The CDR3 runs from the conserved cysteine through the conserved F or W. D genes are given only for firm matches. Expanded clones are given a class, and other clones once, few, many or no size at all.

abundance: .
len: 16
j_gene: TRBJ2-3
d_gene: .
v_gene: TRBV28
CDR3aa: CASSFHRDTSTDTQYF
CDR3nt: TGTGCCAGCAGTTTTCACCGGGACACTAGCACAGATACGCAGTATTTT

abundance: .
len: 20
j_gene: TRBJ2-2
d_gene: TRBD2
v_gene: TRBV5-1
CDR3aa: CAGSLNYRTSGGINTGELLF
CDR3nt: TGCGCCGGCAGCTTGAACTATAGGACTAGCGGGGGGATAAACACCGGGGAGCTGCTTTTT

abundance: .
len: 16
j_gene: TRBJ2-7
d_gene: .
v_gene: TRBV7-6
CDR3aa: CASSSSPRQGSYEQYF
CDR3nt: TGTGCCAGCAGCTCCTCCCCGCGGCAGGGTTCCTACGAGCAGTACTTC

abundance: .
len: 15
j_gene: TRBJ2-4
d_gene: TRBD2
v_gene: TRBV5-1
CDR3aa: CASRASGGARDIQYF
CDR3nt: TGCGCCAGCAGAGCGAGCGGGGGGGCCCGAGACATTCAGTACTTC

abundance: .
len: 15
j_gene: TRBJ2-2
d_gene: .
v_gene: TRBV7-6
CDR3aa: CASSSDRGWAGELFF
CDR3nt: TGTGCCAGCAGCTCCGACCGGGGATGGGCCGGGGAGCTGTTTTTT

abundance: few
len: 16
j_gene: TRBJ2-2
d_gene: TRBD2
v_gene: TRBV5-4
CDR3aa: CASSPPGLAGAGELFF
CDR3nt: TGTGCCAGCAGCCCTCCAGGACTAGCGGGGGCCGGGGAGCTGTTTTTT

abundance: once
len: 13
j_gene: TRBJ2-3
d_gene: .
v_gene: TRBV7-3
CDR3aa: CASSLSGTDTQYF
CDR3nt: TGTGCCAGCAGCTTATCCGGCACAGATACGCAGTATTTT

abundance: .
len: 15
j_gene: TRBJ1-1
d_gene: TRBD1
v_gene: TRBV7-6
CDR3aa: CASSQRQGVNTEAFF
CDR3nt: TGTGCCAGCAGCCAGAGACAGGGAGTGAACACTGAAGCTTTCTTT

abundance: .
len: 13
j_gene: TRBJ2-7
d_gene: .
v_gene: TRBV6-6
CDR3aa: CASSPSDTYEQYF
CDR3nt: TGTGCCAGCAGCCCTAGCGATACCTACGAGCAGTACTTC

abundance: .
len: 14
j_gene: TRBJ2-1
d_gene: TRBD2
v_gene: TRBV6-1
CDR3aa: CASSSTSELNEQFF
CDR3nt: TGTGCCAGCAGTTCTACTAGCGAACTGAATGAGCAGTTCTTC

abundance: .
len: 14
j_gene: TRBJ2-1
d_gene: TRBD2
v_gene: TRBV9
CDR3aa: CASSVDGGNNEQFF
CDR3nt: TGTGCCAGCAGCGTAGACGGGGGGAACAATGAGCAGTTCTTC

abundance: few
len: 14
j_gene: TRBJ1-6
d_gene: .
v_gene: TRBV9
CDR3aa: CASSGTESGATLHF
CDR3nt: TGTGCCAGCAGCGGAACAGAAAGCGGGGCGACCCTCCACTTT

abundance: .
len: 13
j_gene: TRBJ1-1
d_gene: TRBD1
v_gene: TRBV6-1
CDR3aa: CASSKDRGAEAFF
CDR3nt: TGTGCCAGCAGCAAGGACAGGGGGGCTGAAGCTTTCTTT

abundance: .
len: 16
j_gene: TRBJ2-7
d_gene: TRBD1
v_gene: TRBV19
CDR3aa: CASSPTTGTPTYEQYF
CDR3nt: TGTGCCAGTAGCCCGACGACAGGGACACCCACATACGAGCAGTACTTC

abundance: .
len: 16
j_gene: TRBJ2-3
d_gene: .
v_gene: TRBV9
CDR3aa: CASSVLGSKNTDTQYF
CDR3nt: TGTGCCAGCAGCGTATTGGGCAGTAAAAACACAGATACGCAGTATTTT

abundance: .
len: 14
j_gene: TRBJ1-4
d_gene: .
v_gene: TRBV4-1
CDR3aa: CASSQESKGGELFF
CDR3nt: TGCGCCAGCAGCCAAGAGAGTAAGGGGGGGGAACTGTTTTTT

abundance: .
len: 15
j_gene: TRBJ2-4
d_gene: TRBD1
v_gene: TRBV7-3
CDR3aa: CASSSKTGHKNIQYF
CDR3nt: TGTGCCAGCAGCTCGAAGACAGGGCACAAAAACATTCAGTACTTC

abundance: few
len: 14
j_gene: TRBJ2-7
d_gene: TRBD2
v_gene: TRBV11-3
CDR3aa: CASSPSGATYEQYF
CDR3nt: TGTGCCAGCAGCCCGAGCGGGGCCACCTACGAGCAGTACTTC

abundance: .
len: 15
j_gene: TRBJ2-7
d_gene: TRBD1
v_gene: TRBV6-5
CDR3aa: CATAMAADRAYEQYF
CDR3nt: TGTGCCACCGCCATGGCCGCGGACAGGGCCTACGAGCAGTACTTC

abundance: .
len: 18
j_gene: TRBJ1-5
d_gene: TRBD1
v_gene: TRBV27
CDR3aa: CASSPRDRWAPGNQPQHF
CDR3nt: TGTGCCAGCAGTCCCCGGGACAGGTGGGCTCCCGGCAATCAGCCCCAGCATTTT

abundance: .
len: 15
j_gene: TRBJ1-6
d_gene: .
v_gene: TRBV5-1
CDR3aa: CASSWAGPYNSPLHF
CDR3nt: TGCGCCAGCAGCTGGGCGGGACCTTATAATTCACCCCTCCACTTT

abundance: .
len: 13
j_gene: TRBJ2-5
d_gene: .
v_gene: TRBV7-7
CDR3aa: CASSLGRKETQYF
CDR3nt: TGTGCCAGCAGCTTGGGGCGGAAAGAGACCCAGTACTTC

abundance: few
len: 15
j_gene: TRBJ1-5
d_gene: TRBD1
v_gene: TRBV10-2
CDR3aa: CASSDPGQGIRPQHF
CDR3nt: TGCGCCAGCAGCGACCCGGGACAGGGAATCCGACCCCAGCATTTT

abundance: once
len: 15
j_gene: TRBJ2-7
d_gene: TRBD2
v_gene: TRBV27
CDR3aa: CASDDRAGGSYEQYF
CDR3nt: TGTGCCAGCGATGATAGGGCGGGGGGGTCCTACGAGCAGTACTTC

abundance: .
len: 14
j_gene: TRBJ2-1
d_gene: .
v_gene: TRBV5-4
CDR3aa: CASSLSQGRNEQFF
CDR3nt: TGTGCCAGCAGCTTGTCTCAGGGTCGAAATGAGCAGTTCTTC

abundance: once
len: 15
j_gene: TRBJ1-4
d_gene: .
v_gene: TRBV5-1
CDR3aa: CASSLSRGANEKLFF
CDR3nt: TGCGCCAGCAGCTTGTCTCGGGGGGCGAATGAAAAACTGTTTTTT

abundance: .
len: 17
j_gene: TRBJ1-1
d_gene: .
v_gene: TRBV4-1
CDR3aa: CASSQVGGLAVRTPAFF
CDR3nt: TGCGCCAGCAGCCAAGTAGGCGGCTTGGCGGTTCGAACTCCAGCTTTCTTT

abundance: .
len: 15
j_gene: TRBJ1-1
d_gene: .
v_gene: TRBV10-3
CDR3aa: CAISEGRGGNTEAFF
CDR3nt: TGTGCCATCAGTGAGGGGAGGGGAGGGAACACTGAAGCTTTCTTT

abundance: once
len: 16
j_gene: TRBJ2-3
d_gene: TRBD1
v_gene: TRBV5-6
CDR3aa: CASSLVVGQGPDTQYF
CDR3nt: TGTGCCAGCAGCTTGGTTGTGGGACAGGGCCCAGATACGCAGTATTTT

abundance: .
len: 12
j_gene: TRBJ2-7
d_gene: .
v_gene: TRBV30
CDR3aa: CAWSPGGYEQYF
CDR3nt: TGTGCCTGGAGCCCAGGGGGGTACGAGCAGTACTTC

abundance: .
len: 16
j_gene: TRBJ2-7
d_gene: .
v_gene: TRBV6-5
CDR3aa: CASSYGGGAYGYEQYF
CDR3nt: TGTGCCAGCAGTTACGGAGGGGGCGCCTACGGCTACGAGCAGTACTTC

abundance: .
len: 13
j_gene: TRBJ1-4
d_gene: .
v_gene: TRBV11-2
CDR3aa: CASSPSTNEKLFF
CDR3nt: TGTGCCAGCAGCCCGTCGACTAATGAAAAACTGTTTTTT

abundance: .
len: 17
j_gene: TRBJ1-5
d_gene: .
v_gene: TRBV4-3
CDR3aa: CASSQDYGAGTDQPQHF
CDR3nt: TGCGCCAGCAGCCAAGATTATGGGGCCGGTACGGACCAGCCCCAGCATTTT

abundance: .
len: 13
j_gene: TRBJ1-3
d_gene: .
v_gene: TRBV30
CDR3aa: CAWNRLPGNTIYF
CDR3nt: TGTGCCTGGAATAGATTACCTGGAAACACCATATATTTT

abundance: .
len: 13
j_gene: TRBJ1-6
d_gene: .
v_gene: TRBV7-3
CDR3aa: CASSLNLNSPLHF
CDR3nt: TGTGCCAGCAGCTTAAATCTTAATTCACCCCTCCACTTT

abundance: once
len: 13
j_gene: TRBJ2-5
d_gene: .
v_gene: TRBV6-1
CDR3aa: CALRGASKETQYF
CDR3nt: TGTGCCTTACGGGGGGCGAGTAAAGAGACCCAGTACTTC

abundance: .
len: 15
j_gene: TRBJ1-2
d_gene: TRBD1
v_gene: TRBV6-5
CDR3aa: CASSSPLGTGDGYTF
CDR3nt: TGTGCCAGCAGCTCCCCCCTAGGGACAGGGGATGGCTACACCTTC

abundance: .
len: 15
j_gene: TRBJ2-7
d_gene: TRBD2
v_gene: TRBV7-9
CDR3aa: CASSASGGVHHEQYF
CDR3nt: TGTGCCAGCAGCGCAAGCGGGGGGGTTCACCACGAGCAGTACTTC

abundance: .
len: 15
j_gene: TRBJ2-2
d_gene: TRBD2
v_gene: TRBV2
CDR3aa: CASRQTSGGAGELFF
CDR3nt: TGTGCCAGCAGGCAAACTAGCGGGGGGGCCGGGGAGCTGTTTTTT

abundance: few
len: 15
j_gene: TRBJ1-6
d_gene: .
v_gene: TRBV11-2
CDR3aa: CASSPHPGDGSPLHF
CDR3nt: TGTGCCAGCAGCCCACACCCAGGGGACGGTTCACCCCTCCACTTT

abundance: .
len: 15
j_gene: TRBJ2-7
d_gene: .
v_gene: TRBV5-1
CDR3aa: CASSLAGGLVIEQYF
CDR3nt: TGCGCCAGCAGCTTGGCGGGGGGCCTGGTGATCGAGCAGTACTTC

abundance: .
len: 13
j_gene: TRBJ2-7
d_gene: .
v_gene: TRBV29-1
CDR3aa: CSVGLVGGYEQYF
CDR3nt: TGCAGCGTTGGATTGGTGGGAGGATACGAGCAGTACTTC

abundance: .
len: 13
j_gene: TRBJ1-2
d_gene: .
v_gene: TRBV11-2
CDR3aa: CASGRSNNYGYTF
CDR3nt: TGTGCCAGCGGGCGCTCCAATAACTATGGCTACACCTTC

abundance: .
len: 14
j_gene: TRBJ1-3
d_gene: .
v_gene: TRBV7-9
CDR3aa: CASSLGRSGNTIYF
CDR3nt: TGTGCCAGCAGCTTGGGCAGGTCTGGAAACACCATATATTTT

abundance: few
len: 16
j_gene: TRBJ1-2
d_gene: .
v_gene: TRBV18
CDR3aa: CASSPAQALTNYGYTF
CDR3nt: TGTGCCAGCTCACCAGCACAGGCCCTCACTAACTATGGCTACACCTTC

abundance: .
len: 16
j_gene: TRBJ2-3
d_gene: TRBD2
v_gene: TRBV7-3
CDR3aa: CASSAGTSGGTDTQYF
CDR3nt: TGTGCCAGCAGCGCCGGGACTAGCGGGGGCACAGATACGCAGTATTTT

abundance: .
len: 14
j_gene: TRBJ2-7
d_gene: .
v_gene: TRBV2
CDR3aa: CASRTGTTTYEQYF
CDR3nt: TGTGCCAGCAGGACGGGGACAACGACCTACGAGCAGTACTTC

abundance: .
len: 14
j_gene: TRBJ2-1
d_gene: TRBD1
v_gene: TRBV19
CDR3aa: CASRGTGKKGEQFF
CDR3nt: TGTGCCAGTAGGGGGACAGGGAAAAAGGGTGAGCAGTTCTTC